This TCR beta chain comes out of a study of blood T cell repertoires in COVID-19. As for the study in general: T cells, B-cell-depleted T cells, or PBMCs provided the cDNA or gDNA that served as material.

TCRdb keeps only in-frame clones here, not all; method: immunoSEQ multiplex PCR. The repertoire includes some 170,000 clones, under 85% of them detected once, and 2.8% sits in the top ten. Germline values: CDR1 SGHNT, CDR2 YYREEE (reference sequence). This CDR3 spans 14 amino acids. The V end was cut by 4 bases, the J end by 0 bases, with 10 bases between. The chain couples TRBV5-4 to TRBJ1-1; D not resolved. This sequence originates from a man aged 65 to 85 with acute or convalescent COVID-19. Sequencing was carried out using peripheral blood. The CDR3 region has the DNA TGTGCCAGCAGCCTCGACAAACTGAACACTGAAGCTTTCTTT. Translation: CASSLDKLNTEAFF.